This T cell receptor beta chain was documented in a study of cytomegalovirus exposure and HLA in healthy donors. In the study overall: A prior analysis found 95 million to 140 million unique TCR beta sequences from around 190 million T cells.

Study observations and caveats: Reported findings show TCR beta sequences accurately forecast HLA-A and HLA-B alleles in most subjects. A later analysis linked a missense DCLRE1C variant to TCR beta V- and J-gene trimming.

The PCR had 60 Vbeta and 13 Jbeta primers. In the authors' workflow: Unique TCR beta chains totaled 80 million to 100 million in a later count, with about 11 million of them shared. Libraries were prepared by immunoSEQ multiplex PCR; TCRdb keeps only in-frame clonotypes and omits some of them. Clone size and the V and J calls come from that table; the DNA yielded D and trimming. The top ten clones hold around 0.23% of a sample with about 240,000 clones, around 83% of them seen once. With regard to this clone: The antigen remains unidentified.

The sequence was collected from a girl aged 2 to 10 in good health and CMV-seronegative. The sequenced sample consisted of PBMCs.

The CDR3 DNA follows: TGTGCCAGCCATCGCAACGGAGCGGGGCAAGAGACCCAGTACTTC. Translation: CASHRNGAGQETQYF. This chain joins TRBV19 and TRBJ2-5; 7 bases match TRBD2. The CDR3 spans 15 residues. Germline CDR1 LNHDA, CDR2 SQIVND (reference sequence). With V trimmed by 9 bases and J by 2 bases, 12 bases remained unmatched. The full variable domain, its missing parts supplied by reference TRBV19 and TRBJ2-5, is DGGITQSPKYLFRKEGQNVTLSCEQNLNHDAMYWYRQDPGQGLRLIYYSQIVNDFQKGDIAEGYSVSREKKESFPLTVTSAQKNPTAFYLCASHRNGAGQETQYFGPGTRLLVL.